This T cell receptor (beta chain) originates from a study of blood T cell repertoires in COVID-19. Study context: Spain, Italy and the United States supplied samples that represented acute and convalescent COVID-19. PBMCs, B-cell-depleted T cells, or T cells were the source of the cDNA or gDNA that made up the material.

Per the study methods: Reference gene primer amplification yielded estimated nucleated cell counts. Libraries were prepared by immunoSEQ multiplex PCR; TCRdb keeps only in-frame clonotypes and omits some of them. For V, J and clone size, that table is used; D and trimming come from the DNA. The data contain some 290,000 clones, about 88% of them singletons. Per the germline V gene, CDR1 is LNHNV and CDR2 is YYDKDF (reference sequence). J lost 8 bases, V lost 1 base, and 4 bases had no gene match. The CDR3 sequence is 15 residues long. Sequences were obtained from peripheral blood. The chain is built from TRBV15 and TRBJ1-6; 8 bases line up with TRBD1. The TCR comes from a man aged 18 to 29 with active or convalescent COVID-19. The CDR3 region is CATSRGPRGHSPLHF. The CDR3 DNA reads TGTGCCACCAGCAGAGGCCCCAGGGGGCATTCACCCCTCCACTTT.